This is a list of T cell receptor beta chains from one sample in a study of OX40 agonist ivuxolimab in advanced cancers. Assay used: immunoSEQ multiplex PCR; TCRdb lists only in-frame clones, some missing. Of about 32,000 clones listed, approximately 80% are singletons. The specimen comprised CD4+ or CD8+ T cells sorted from blood, sampled in a trial of the OX40 agonist ivuxolimab. The receptors shown here come from an adult with an advanced solid tumor such as melanoma, head and neck, liver or kidney cancer. The CDR3 runs from the conserved cysteine through the conserved F or W. A D gene is named only where the DNA matches it firmly. Size values are once, few and many counts, or a class for expanded clones, and some rows have none.

.,.,TRBV4-3,TRBJ2-2,CASSQEGGMVTGELFF,TGCGCCAGCAGCCAAGAAGGGGGGATGGTCACCGGGGAGCTGTTTTTT
.,TRBD1,TRBV5-5,TRBJ1-1,CASSSGQVGTEAFF,TGTGCCAGCAGCTCCGGACAGGTGGGCACTGAAGCTTTCTTT
few,.,TRBV5-8,TRBJ1-1,CASSFTGSTEAFF,TGTGCCAGCAGCTTCACGGGGAGTACTGAAGCTTTCTTT
.,TRBD2,TRBV9,TRBJ2-3,CASSVSGGERTDTQYF,TGTGCCAGCAGCGTTAGCGGGGGGGAACGCACAGATACGCAGTATTTT
.,.,TRBV5-8,TRBJ2-1,CASSMAWEDNEQFF,TGTGCCAGCAGCATGGCGTGGGAGGACAATGAGCAGTTCTTC
.,.,TRBV25-1,TRBJ2-7,CASSELLGSYEQYF,TGTGCCAGCAGTGAATTGTTGGGGTCCTACGAGCAGTACTTC
.,TRBD2,TRBV10-3,TRBJ2-2,CAISELTGTSGNANTGELFF,TGTGCCATCAGTGAGCTTACCGGGACTAGCGGGAACGCGAACACCGGGGAGCTGTTTTTT
.,.,TRBV4-1,TRBJ2-7,CASSQAYEQYF,TGCGCCAGCAGCCAAGCCTACGAGCAGTACTTC
.,.,TRBV11-3,TRBJ2-7,CASLDGTLSYEQYF,TGTGCCAGTCTTGATGGGACACTCTCCTACGAGCAGTACTTC
few,.,TRBV19,TRBJ2-7,CASSAGFHEQYF,TGTGCCAGTAGTGCTGGGTTTCACGAGCAGTACTTC
.,TRBD2,TRBV5-1,TRBJ2-2,CASSPIAGDIGGELFF,TGCGCCAGCAGTCCTATAGCGGGAGATATTGGCGGGGAGCTGTTTTTT
once,.,TRBV2,TRBJ1-2,CASSHGRQNYGYTF,TGTGCCAGCAGCCATGGTCGGCAGAACTATGGCTACACCTTC
.,TRBD1,TRBV10-3,TRBJ2-7,CAIRETGDTDYFSYEQYF,TGTGCCATCAGGGAGACAGGGGACACTGACTATTTCTCCTACGAGCAGTACTTC
.,.,TRBV5-1,TRBJ1-1,CASSWALGVRDTEAFF,TGCGCCAGCAGCTGGGCCCTTGGGGTTCGGGACACTGAAGCTTTCTTT
.,.,TRBV5-6,TRBJ1-1,CASSPTFGTVVNTEAFF,TGTGCCAGCAGCCCAACTTTTGGGACGGTAGTAAACACTGAAGCTTTCTTT
.,.,TRBV6-1,TRBJ2-3,CASSEGDLSTDTQYF,TGTGCCAGCAGTGAAGGTGACCTCAGCACAGATACGCAGTATTTT
few,.,TRBV29-1,TRBJ1-1,CSVGHLTEAFF,TGCAGCGTTGGACACCTCACTGAAGCTTTCTTT
once,.,TRBV28,TRBJ1-5,CASSPTTGRVGPQHF,TGTGCCAGCAGCCCGACCACAGGGCGGGTGGGGCCCCAGCATTTT
.,.,TRBV4-1,TRBJ2-7,CASSPGGGSSTYEQYF,TGCGCCAGCAGCCCGGGTGGGGGCAGTTCAACCTACGAGCAGTACTTC
.,TRBD2,TRBV7-8,TRBJ2-2,CASSLAPWGTSISGELFF,TGTGCCAGCAGCTTAGCGCCGTGGGGGACTAGCATCTCCGGGGAGCTGTTTTTT
.,TRBD2,TRBV5-8,TRBJ2-5,CASSLTGGPGETQYF,TGTGCCAGCAGCCTGACGGGGGGGCCGGGAGAGACCCAGTACTTC
.,TRBD2,TRBV30,TRBJ2-7,CARGEGPYEQYF,TGTGCCCGCGGGGAGGGCCCCTACGAGCAGTACTTC
.,.,TRBV7-6,TRBJ1-4,CASSLAPTSEREKLFF,TGTGCCAGCAGCTTAGCGCCTACCTCAGAACGGGAAAAACTGTTTTTT
.,.,TRBV4-2,TRBJ1-2,CASSQDDTALGGYGYTF,TGTGCCAGCAGCCAAGACGACACGGCCTTGGGGGGCTATGGCTACACCTTC
.,TRBD2,TRBV12-5,TRBJ2-1,CASGFDAGGNEQFF,TGTGCTAGTGGTTTCGATGCGGGGGGGAATGAGCAGTTCTTC
.,.,TRBV7-9,TRBJ2-1,CASSLAGYDEQFF,TGTGCCAGCAGCTTAGCGGGGTACGATGAGCAGTTCTTC
.,.,TRBV6-4,TRBJ1-2,CASKGDTTNYGYTF,TGTGCCAGCAAGGGGGACACGACTAACTATGGCTACACCTTC
.,.,TRBV7-9,TRBJ1-2,CASSSGGLHGYTF,TGTGCCAGCAGCTCCGGGGGCCTTCATGGCTACACCTTC
few,.,TRBV7-6,TRBJ2-7,CASSPRLRSYEQYF,TGTGCCAGCAGCCCCAGGCTTCGCTCCTACGAGCAGTACTTC
.,TRBD1,TRBV5-1,TRBJ2-2,CASGGTGNTGELFF,TGCGCCAGCGGAGGGACAGGGAACACCGGGGAGCTGTTTTTT
few,.,TRBV11-3,TRBJ1-2,CASSSLSGEQGLHGYTF,TGTGCCAGCAGCTCGTTATCAGGGGAACAGGGCCTTCATGGCTACACCTTC
.,TRBD1,TRBV10-1,TRBJ1-1,CASSDPLGQGLTEAFF,TGCGCCAGCAGTGACCCCCTTGGACAGGGGTTGACTGAAGCTTTCTTT
.,.,TRBV4-1,TRBJ2-1,CASAPRGGFDEQFF,TGCGCCAGCGCGCCAAGGGGCGGCTTCGATGAGCAGTTCTTC
.,.,TRBV18,TRBJ1-1,CASSPLNTEAFF,TGTGCCAGCTCACCCCTCAACACTGAAGCTTTCTTT
.,TRBD1,TRBV2,TRBJ2-7,CASSEGKDRGHEQYF,TGTGCCAGCAGTGAAGGGAAGGACAGGGGCCACGAGCAGTACTTC